The clone carrying this T cell receptor (beta chain) has a count of ten or more. The antigen is not known. These data belong to a study of blood T cells in healthy people across ages. Then a second PCR, running roughly 7 to 11 cycles, was carried out with a sample-barcoded 5' primer and a J-beta primer mix. One entry per CDR3 protein results from TCRdb running MiXCR on the 5' RACE reads. The profile shows about 810,000 distinct CDR3 sequences, about 36% of them singletons. Trimming removed 4 bases from V and 6 bases from J; junction bases left unmatched: 9. The CDR3 covers 15 residues. Germline loops: CDR1 SGHRS, CDR2 YFSETQ. Broader study findings: Fewer expanded clones and more diversity marked long-lived versus aged donors. Naive T cell percentage and TCR beta diversity correlated strongly.

Caucasian, healthy and from Russia, the donors were aged between roughly 6 and 100. Sequencing used blood. The rearrangement joins TRBV5-1 to TRBJ2-1; TRBD1 matches 8 bases. The TCR comes from a young man in good health. CDR3 sequence: CASSDRQGMSNEQFF. DNA for the CDR3: TGCGCCAGCAGCGATAGACAGGGGATGAGCAATGAGCAGTTCTTC. Based on the CDR3 plus reference TRBV5-1 and TRBJ2-1, the full variable domain is KAGVTQTPRYLIKTRGQQVTLSCSPISGHRSVSWYQQTPGQGLQFLFEYFSETQRNKGNFPGRFSGRQFSNSRSEMNVSTLELGDSALYLCASSDRQGMSNEQFFGPGTRLTVL.